Listed below are T cell receptor beta chains from one sample, sequenced in a study of T cell responses to AZD1222 COVID-19 vaccine. Using immunoSEQ multiplex PCR, the repertoire was profiled, and TCRdb retains in-frame clones only, with some absent. The sample contains under 90,000 clones, 83% of which appear only once. Sequences were derived from peripheral blood, sampled 28 days after the second AZD1222 dose. The receptors were gathered from an adult who received the AZD1222 COVID-19 vaccine. Both conserved end residues are part of each CDR3. A D gene is named only where the DNA matches it firmly. Expanded clones are given a class, and other clones once, few, many or no size at all.

- | TRBJ2-5 | TRBD2 | TRBV3-1/TRBV3-2 | TGTGCCAGCAGCCAGTGGACTAGCGGGAGGGGGGCCCAGTACTTC | CASSQWTSGRGAQYF
- | TRBJ2-7 | - | TRBV27 | TGTGCCAGCAGTTTATCCTGGACTCCAATCTACGAGCAGTACTTC | CASSLSWTPIYEQYF
- | TRBJ1-5 | - | TRBV18 | TGTGCCAGCTCACCAACTTCGGGGAATCAGCCCCAGCATTTT | CASSPTSGNQPQHF
few | TRBJ2-1 | TRBD2 | TRBV3-1/TRBV3-2 | TGTGCCAGCAGCCAAGTTTTTTCTAGCGGGAGATCCGATGAGCAGTTCTTC | CASSQVFSSGRSDEQFF
- | TRBJ2-5 | - | TRBV29-1 | TGCAGCGTTGAAATAGGGGGGCAAGAGACCCAGTACTTC | CSVEIGGQETQYF
- | TRBJ2-3 | - | TRBV10-3 | TGTGCCATCAGTGGACCTAGCACAGATACGCAGTATTTT | CAISGPSTDTQYF
- | TRBJ2-7 | - | TRBV5-1 | TGCGCCAGCAGCTTGGTTGAGGATTACAGTTCCTACGAGCAGTACTTC | CASSLVEDYSSYEQYF
- | TRBJ2-3 | - | TRBV11-2 | TGTGCCAGCAATAGAGGCGGGCGGGATACGCAGTATTTT | CASNRGGRDTQYF
- | TRBJ2-3 | TRBD2 | TRBV6-2/TRBV6-3 | TGTGCCAGCAGTTACTCGAATCGGCTAGCGGGCACAGATACGCAGTATTTT | CASSYSNRLAGTDTQYF
- | TRBJ2-2 | - | TRBV4-1 | TGCGCCAGCAGCCAAAGGAATAGCGTGGCCACCGGGGAGCTGTTTTTT | CASSQRNSVATGELFF
- | TRBJ2-7 | TRBD1 | TRBV28 | TGTGCCAGCAGTCCTCAGGGGACAGGGGTTTACGAGCAGTACTTC | CASSPQGTGVYEQYF
- | TRBJ2-7 | - | TRBV7-9 | TGTGCCAGCACCCTACTCTCCCTCCGGGACGGATCCTACGAGCAGTACTTC | CASTLLSLRDGSYEQYF
- | TRBJ2-5 | - | TRBV29-1 | TGCAGCGCTAAAAGGGGGAGACAGAACCAAGAGACCCAGTACTTC | CSAKRGRQNQETQYF
- | TRBJ2-7 | - | TRBV6-2/TRBV6-3 | TGTGCCAGCAGTTACGGGCAGGGAAGGGACGAGCAGTACTTC | CASSYGQGRDEQYF
- | TRBJ1-1 | - | TRBV6-5 | TGTGCCAGCAGTCGTAAGGGTCCTGACACTGAAGCTTTCTTT | CASSRKGPDTEAFF
- | TRBJ1-1 | TRBD1 | TRBV7-3 | TGTGCCAGCAGCGTTCGGACAGGGCAAAGAGTGGACACTGAAGCTTTCTTT | CASSVRTGQRVDTEAFF
- | TRBJ1-3 | TRBD1 | TRBV7-2 | TGTGCCAGCAGCCCAAACACAGGGGTCCCATATTTT | CASSPNTGVPYF
- | TRBJ1-5 | TRBD1 | TRBV7-8 | TGTGCCAGCAGCTCACCGGGGACCGGGACAGGGAAGATTTATAGCAATCAGCCCCAGCATTTT | CASSSPGTGTGKIYSNQPQHF
- | TRBJ1-5 | - | TRBV30 | TGTGCCTGGAGTGGACAGAATAGCAATCAGCCCCAGCATTTT | CAWSGQNSNQPQHF
- | TRBJ2-7 | - | TRBV11-2 | TGTGCCAGCAGCTTAGTAGGAACGTACGAGCAGTACTTC | CASSLVGTYEQYF
- | TRBJ1-4 | - | TRBV24-1 | TGTGCCACCAGGGGAGGTCCTAATGAAAAACTGTTTTTT | CATRGGPNEKLFF
- | TRBJ1-2 | - | TRBV29-1 | TGCAGCTCTTCCGGACCTGTCGGAGAAAATAACTATGGCTACACCTTC | CSSSGPVGENNYGYTF
- | TRBJ1-1 | - | TRBV6-2/TRBV6-3 | TGTGCCAGCAGTTACAGGGGAGGGAGCACTGAAGCTTTCTTT | CASSYRGGSTEAFF
- | TRBJ2-1 | - | TRBV4-2 | TGTGCCAGCAGCCCGGTTACTAGGATCTACAATGAGCAGTTCTTC | CASSPVTRIYNEQFF
- | TRBJ2-3 | TRBD1 | TRBV3-1/TRBV3-2 | TGTGCCAGCAGCGCTAACAGGGGGTCAGATACGCAGTATTTT | CASSANRGSDTQYF
few | TRBJ2-7 | TRBD2 | TRBV6-2/TRBV6-3 | TGTGCCAGCAGCTGGGGGGGTCGCCTAGGATCCTACGAGCAGTACTTC | CASSWGGRLGSYEQYF
- | TRBJ2-4 | TRBD1 | TRBV18 | TGTGCCAGCTCACCGGACAGGTCGGGAGCCAAAAACATTCAGTACTTC | CASSPDRSGAKNIQYF
- | TRBJ1-6 | - | TRBV30 | TGTGCCTGGAAGCCTGGGGCCGCCTATAATTCACCCCTCCACTTT | CAWKPGAAYNSPLHF
- | TRBJ1-4 | - | TRBV12-3/TRBV12-4 | TGTGCCAGCGCAAGGGGAGGTGAAAAACTGTTTTTT | CASARGGEKLFF
- | TRBJ1-2 | - | TRBV12-3/TRBV12-4 | TGTGCCAGCAGTACAGAGGGCTATGGCTACACCTTC | CASSTEGYGYTF
- | TRBJ1-3 | - | TRBV28 | TGTGCCAGCAGTTTGGGGGTGATCTCTGGAAACACCATATATTTT | CASSLGVISGNTIYF
- | TRBJ2-7 | TRBD1 | TRBV30 | TGTGCCTGGAGTTCCCGGACAGGTACTTTAGGGCAGTACTTC | CAWSSRTGTLGQYF
- | TRBJ2-5 | - | TRBV18 | TGTGCCAGCTCACCAAGTTGGGAGACCCAGTACTTC | CASSPSWETQYF
- | TRBJ1-6 | - | TRBV9 | TGTGCCAGCAGCGTAGAACCAGGGAGTCATGCTTCACCCCTCCACTTT | CASSVEPGSHASPLHF
- | TRBJ2-5 | - | TRBV28 | TGTGCCAGCAGTTTATCGGCAGCGCTCCAAGAGACCCAGTACTTC | CASSLSAALQETQYF
- | TRBJ2-5 | TRBD2 | TRBV12-3/TRBV12-4 | TGTGCCAGCAGACTAGCGGGAGTGGAGACCCAGTACTTC | CASRLAGVETQYF
- | TRBJ2-1 | - | TRBV5-4 | TGTGCCAGCAGCCCCCGTATGCGAAGCAATGAGCAGTTCTTC | CASSPRMRSNEQFF